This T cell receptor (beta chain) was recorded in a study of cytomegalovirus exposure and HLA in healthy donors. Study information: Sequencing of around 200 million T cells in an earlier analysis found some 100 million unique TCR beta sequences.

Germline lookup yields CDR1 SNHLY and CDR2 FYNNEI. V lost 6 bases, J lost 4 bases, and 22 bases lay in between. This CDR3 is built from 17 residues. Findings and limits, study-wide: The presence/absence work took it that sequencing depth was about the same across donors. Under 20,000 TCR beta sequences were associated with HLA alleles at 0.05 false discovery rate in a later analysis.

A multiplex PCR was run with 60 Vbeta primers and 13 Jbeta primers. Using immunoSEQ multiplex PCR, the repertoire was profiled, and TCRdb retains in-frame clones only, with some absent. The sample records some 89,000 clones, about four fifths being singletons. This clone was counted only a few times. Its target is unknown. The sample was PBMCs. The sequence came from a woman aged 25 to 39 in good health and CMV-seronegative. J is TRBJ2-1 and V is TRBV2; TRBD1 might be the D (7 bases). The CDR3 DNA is TGTGCCAGCAGCGCCCCGACAGGGATAGCGGAGTACAATGAGCAGTTCTTC. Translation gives CASSAPTGIAEYNEQFF.